One and the same sample provided the 22 T cell receptor beta chains below, sequenced in a study of beta chain features in type 1 diabetes. Expressed TCRB transcripts were sequenced, since all the RNA that had been isolated was reverse transcribed. Method: immunoSEQ multiplex PCR; TCRdb's copy keeps in-frame clones and lacks some. This sample has 140,000 to 150,000 clones; 48% occur once, and the top ten carry over 0.4%. Sequenced material: Tregs from blood. Every receptor here comes from a man between 18 and 35 years old in good health.

A few counts support this clone. The CDR3 DNA reads as TGTGCCTGGAGTCCCCGACAGAACACTGAAGCTTTCTTT. Translating it yields CAWSPRQNTEAFF. The chain recombines TRBV30 with TRBJ1-1; no clear D gene. The length of the CDR3 is 13 residues. Trimming cost V 2 bases and J 1 base, with 8 bases left between them. Germline lookup yields CDR1 GTSNPN and CDR2 SVGIG (reference sequence).

This clone was seen a few times. The rearrangement joins TRBV9 to TRBJ2-4; D unresolved. Trimming took off 4 bases at V and 0 bases at J, with 11 bases between the two ends. The CDR3 loop spans 15 amino acids. CDR1 and CDR2 from the germline V gene are SGDLS and YYNGEE. CDR3 nucleotides: TGTGCCAGCAGCCCCTCCGCAGGAGCCAAAAACATTCAGTACTTC. This translates into CASSPSAGAKNIQYF.

This clone was seen just once. The chain carries TRBV7-8 and TRBJ1-3; D remains unclear. V dropped 1 base and J dropped 1 base, with 8 bases sitting between them. Germline lookup yields CDR1 SGHVS and CDR2 FQNEAQ. The CDR3 consists of 15 residues. In DNA, the CDR3 is TGTGCCAGCAGCTTAGAACGCTATTCTGGAAACACCATATATTTT. Protein: CASSLERYSGNTIYF.

The chain carries TRBV29-1 and TRBJ1-2, with D unresolved. V was shortened by 1 base and J by 0 bases, with 9 bases between the two germline ends. CDR3 length equals 14 residues. The germline CDR1 and CDR2 sequences are SQVTM and ANQGSEA. This CDR3 reads CSVEGATSNYGYTF. The CDR3 DNA is TGCAGCGTTGAAGGGGCAACTTCTAACTATGGCTACACCTTC.

This chain uses TRBV5-1 with TRBJ1-1; TRBD1 matches 7 bases. CDR3 length equals 15 residues. V lost 6 bases to trimming and J lost 1 base; unmatched junction nucleotides: 9. Per germline, CDR1 SGHRS and CDR2 YFSETQ. This chain's CDR3 is CASNSQGQPNTEAFF. The DNA for the CDR3 is TGCGCCAGCAACTCCCAGGGACAGCCGAACACTGAAGCTTTCTTT. The entire variable domain, with the rest obtained from reference TRBV5-1 and TRBJ1-1, is as follows: KAGVTQTPRYLIKTRGQQVTLSCSPISGHRSVSWYQQTPGQGLQFLFEYFSETQRNKGNFPGRFSGRQFSNSRSEMNVSTLELGDSALYLCASNSQGQPNTEAFFGQGTRLTVV.

This clone came up a few times. This chain joins TRBV18 and TRBJ2-7; 7 bases map to TRBD1. From germline, CDR1 is KGHSH and CDR2 LQKENI. This CDR3 region has 15 residues. J lost 0 bases, V lost 6 bases, and 8 bases had no gene match. CDR3 residues: CASSLQGKASYEQYF. The DNA for the CDR3 is TGTGCCAGCTCCCTACAGGGGAAGGCCTCCTACGAGCAGTACTTC.

The J gene is TRBJ2-2, the V gene TRBV15; TRBD2 is a possible D gene (6 bases). Trimming took off 2 bases at V and 5 bases at J, with 12 bases between the two ends. The germline CDR1 and CDR2 sequences are LNHNV and YYDKDF (reference sequence). The CDR3 sequence is 15 residues long. In nucleotides, the CDR3 is TGTGCCACCAGCAGAACAAGGCGGGATACCGGGGAGCTGTTTTTT. This gives the protein CATSRTRRDTGELFF.

CDR3 DNA: TGTGCCAGCAGGGAACAGGAATACGGTGGCTATGGCTACACCTTC. Protein: CASREQEYGGYGYTF. The chain uses TRBV6-5 and TRBJ1-2, with D maybe TRBD1 (5 bases). The CDR3 loop spans 15 amino acids. Per the germline V gene, CDR1 is MNHEY and CDR2 is SVGAGI. Trimming took 6 bases from V and 4 from J, leaving 18 bases between them.

The chain has TRBV6-1 and TRBJ1-2, with TRBD1 matching over 8 bases. CDR3 size: 13 residues. With 6 bases clipped from V and 8 bases from J, the junction kept 8 bases outside the gene matches. The germline V gene has CDR1 MNHNS and CDR2 SASEGT. The CDR3 protein is CASSFDRGGGYTF. The CDR3 region has the DNA TGTGCCAGCAGCTTCGACAGGGGTGGCGGCTACACCTTC.

This clone was picked up a small number of times. The V call is TRBV15, the J call TRBJ2-5, with 8 bases lining up with TRBD2. The V gene end was trimmed by 1 base and the J gene end by 5 bases; junction bases not matched to a gene: 3. CDR3 length equals 14 residues. CDR1 is LNHNV, CDR2 YYDKDF, per germline (reference sequence). Written as DNA, the CDR3 is TGTGCCACCAGCAGAGGTCTAGCGGGCGAGACCCAGTACTTC. This gives the protein CATSRGLAGETQYF.

The chain carries TRBV28 and TRBJ2-1; D gene ambiguous. This CDR3 contains 12 residues. Germline V CDR1 and CDR2: MDHEN, SYDVKM. Trimming pared 6 bases from V and 6 bases from J, leaving 9 bases between. The CDR3 protein is CASSPYGNEQFF. CDR3 in DNA: TGTGCCAGCAGCCCCTACGGCAATGAGCAGTTCTTC.

The chain combines TRBV7-2 with TRBJ2-1; no clear D gene. This CDR3 has 15 residues. Germline CDR1 and CDR2: SGHTA and FQGNSA. The V end lost 1 base, the J end lost 2 bases, and 9 bases lay between the germline ends. The CDR3 loop is CASSLGLATYNEQFF. Here the CDR3 DNA reads TGTGCCAGCAGCTTAGGGCTGGCCACCTACAATGAGCAGTTCTTC.

This sequence joins TRBV2 and TRBJ1-2, with D perhaps TRBD1 (6 bases). The V gene lost 6 bases and the J gene lost 3 bases, with 8 bases spanning the gap. Germline V gene sequence: CDR1 SNHLY, CDR2 FYNNEI. The CDR3 totals 12 residues. CDR3 bases: TGTGCCAGCAGCCGACAGGACTATGGCTACACCTTC. This encodes CASSRQDYGYTF.

The chain recombines TRBV18 with TRBJ1-1, with 7 bases that match TRBD1. The junction had 3 bases not matched to a gene; V was cut back by 1 base and J by 1 base. Germline V CDR1 and CDR2: KGHSH, LQKENI. This CDR3 region has 15 residues. For the CDR3, the DNA is TGTGCCAGCTCACCACTGCGGGACAGGAACACTGAAGCTTTCTTT. This sequence encodes CASSPLRDRNTEAFF.

This sequence joins TRBV15 and TRBJ1-5, with D perhaps matching TRBD1 (6 bases). The CDR3 has 15 residues. The ends were cut back, 2 bases at V and 5 bases at J, with 13 bases in the middle. Germline values: CDR1 LNHNV, CDR2 YYDKDF (reference sequence). The CDR3 DNA sequence: TGTGCCACCAGCAGACGAATAAACAGGGATCAGCCCCAGCATTTT. Encoded protein: CATSRRINRDQPQHF.

This clone came up a few times. J is TRBJ1-1 and V is TRBV30, with D maybe TRBD1 (5 bases). The CDR3 sequence is 13 residues long. V was trimmed by 0 bases and J by 4 bases, leaving 9 bases between them. Germline CDR1 GTSNPN, CDR2 SVGIG (reference sequence). CDR3: CAWSVWGGTEAFF. The CDR3 nucleotides are TGTGCCTGGAGTGTATGGGGCGGCACTGAAGCTTTCTTT. The whole variable domain, remainder taken from reference TRBV30 and TRBJ1-1, is SQTIHQWPATLVQPVGSPLSLECTVEGTSNPNLYWYRQAAGRGLQLLFYSVGIGQISSEVPQNLSASRPQDRQFILSSKKLLLSDSGFYLCAWSVWGGTEAFFGQGTRLTVV.

The chain employs TRBV7-9 and TRBJ2-3; D may be TRBD1 (6 bases). V dropped 4 bases and J dropped 4 bases, with 6 bases sitting between them. The CDR3 has 12 amino acids. Germline loops: CDR1 SEHNR, CDR2 FQNEAQ (reference sequence). In DNA form, the CDR3 reads TGTGCCAGCAGCTCAGGGGCAGATACGCAGTATTTT. The encoded protein is CASSSGADTQYF.

This clone was seen a handful of times. The J gene is TRBJ2-5, the V gene TRBV27, with no clear D. Germline CDR1 and CDR2: MNHEY and SMNVEV (reference sequence). Trimming stripped 6 bases from V and 2 bases from J, with 10 bases between. The CDR3 is 13 amino acids. CDR3: CASSRSLQETQYF. The CDR3 region has the DNA TGTGCCAGCAGCCGGTCGCTTCAAGAGACCCAGTACTTC.

This chain uses TRBV7-9 with TRBJ1-2, with D perhaps matching TRBD1 (5 bases). The CDR3 runs 13 residues. Between the trimmed V and J ends, which lost 6 bases and 0 bases, there was a span of 8 bases. CDR1 and CDR2 (germline): SEHNR, FQNEAQ (reference sequence). CDR3: CASRTGPNYGYTF. The CDR3 DNA reads as TGTGCCAGCAGAACAGGTCCTAACTATGGCTACACCTTC. The complete variable domain, with remaining parts taken from reference TRBV7-9 and TRBJ1-2, reads DTGVSQNPRHKITKRGQNVTFRCDPISEHNRLYWYRQTLGQGPEFLTYFQNEAQLEKSRLLSDRFSAERPKGSFSTLEIQRTEQGDSAMYLCASRTGPNYGYTFGSGTRLTVV.

The J gene is TRBJ2-1, the V gene TRBV11-2, with 10 bases lining up with TRBD2. V lost 3 bases, J lost 4 bases, and 12 bases stayed unmatched. The CDR3 loop spans 18 amino acids. Germline V gene data show CDR1 as SGHAT and CDR2 as FQNNGV. CDR3 coding DNA: TGTGCCAGCAGCTTCAAAGAGGCTAGCGGGAGTCGTTACAATGAGCAGTTCTTC. Residues: CASSFKEASGSRYNEQFF.

The J gene is TRBJ2-5, the V gene TRBV2, with TRBD2 as a possible D gene (6 bases). Germline CDR1 and CDR2: SNHLY and FYNNEI. V was cut by 9 bases and J by 5 bases, with 22 bases left in between. The CDR3 consists of 15 residues. DNA for the CDR3: TGTGCCAGTACCTACTCGGTCACCGGAGGGGAGACCCAGTACTTC. It translates to CASTYSVTGGETQYF. The full variable domain, rest sourced from reference TRBV2 and TRBJ2-5, is EPEVTQTPSHQVTQMGQEVILRCVPISNHLYFYWYRQILGQKVEFLVSFYNNEISEKSEIFDDQFSVERPDGSNFTLKIRSTKLEDSAMYFCASTYSVTGGETQYFGPGTRLLVL.

The rearrangement joins TRBV5-1 to TRBJ1-1; D unresolved. Trimming removed 4 bases at V and 4 bases at J, with 20 bases between. The CDR3 consists of 16 residues. The V gene's germline CDR1 is SGHRS and CDR2 YFSETQ. CDR3 DNA: TGCGCCAGCAGCGAGGGTGCGGTCGGGCACGGCACTGAAGCTTTCTTT. Translated: CASSEGAVGHGTEAFF.